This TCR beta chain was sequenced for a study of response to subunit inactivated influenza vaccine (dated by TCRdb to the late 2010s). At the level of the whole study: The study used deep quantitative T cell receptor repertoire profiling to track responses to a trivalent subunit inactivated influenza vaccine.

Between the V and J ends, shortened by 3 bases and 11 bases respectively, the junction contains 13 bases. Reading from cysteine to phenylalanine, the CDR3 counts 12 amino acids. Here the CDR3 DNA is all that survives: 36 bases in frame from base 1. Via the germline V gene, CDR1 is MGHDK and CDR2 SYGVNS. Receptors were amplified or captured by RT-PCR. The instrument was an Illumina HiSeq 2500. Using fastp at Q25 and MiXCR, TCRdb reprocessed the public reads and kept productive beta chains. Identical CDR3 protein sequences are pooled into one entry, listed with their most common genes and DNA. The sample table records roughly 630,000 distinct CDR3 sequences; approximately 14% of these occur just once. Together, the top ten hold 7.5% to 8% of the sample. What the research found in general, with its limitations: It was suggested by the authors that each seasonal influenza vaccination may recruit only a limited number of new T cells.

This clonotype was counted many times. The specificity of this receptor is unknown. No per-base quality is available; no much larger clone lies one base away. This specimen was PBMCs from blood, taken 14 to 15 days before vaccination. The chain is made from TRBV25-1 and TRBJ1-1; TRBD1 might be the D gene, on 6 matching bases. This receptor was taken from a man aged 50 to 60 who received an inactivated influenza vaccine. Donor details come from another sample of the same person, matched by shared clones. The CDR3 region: CASSEVGGLAFF. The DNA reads TGTGCCAGCAGTGAGGTCGGGGGGCTGGCTTTCTTT.